This T cell receptor beta chain was captured in a study of PD-1 blockade in mismatch repair-deficient tumors. Data came from immunoSEQ multiplex PCR; TCRdb stores just in-frame clones and leaves some out. In the table there are 120,000 or so clones, around 86% of which are singletons. Germline trimming cut 4 bases from V and 7 bases from J; bases unmatched to any gene: 10. The CDR3 loop spans 15 amino acids. Per the germline V gene, CDR1 is SGHRS and CDR2 is YFSETQ. Sequencing used peripheral blood, obtained 44 weeks after starting pembrolizumab. This TCR was recovered from an adult with mismatch repair-deficient cancer. The chain links TRBV5-1 to TRBJ1-4; TRBD1 agrees at 7 bases. The CDR3 loop is CASSPQGQLSEKLFF. DNA for the CDR3: TGCGCCAGCAGCCCACAGGGACAGTTGAGTGAAAAACTGTTTTTT.